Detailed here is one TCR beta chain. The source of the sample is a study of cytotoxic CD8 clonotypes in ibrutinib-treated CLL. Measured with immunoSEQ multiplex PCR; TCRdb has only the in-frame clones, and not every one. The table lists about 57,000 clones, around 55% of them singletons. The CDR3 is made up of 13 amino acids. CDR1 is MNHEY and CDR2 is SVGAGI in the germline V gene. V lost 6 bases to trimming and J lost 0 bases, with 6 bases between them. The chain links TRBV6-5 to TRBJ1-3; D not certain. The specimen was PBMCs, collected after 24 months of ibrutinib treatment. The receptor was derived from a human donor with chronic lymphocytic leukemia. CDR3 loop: CASRRNSGNTIYF. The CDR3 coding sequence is TGTGCCAGCAGGCGGAACTCTGGAAACACCATATATTTT.